The 19 T cell receptor beta chains given below trace back to one sample, sequenced in a study of Ad26.COV2.S vaccination and SARS-CoV-2 variants. Treatment indicated: some 20 received Ad26.COV2.S at low or high dose, single or two shots; 5 received placebo; per-sample allocation not given. Collection of samples fell on day 63 after the first vaccine or placebo injection. Sequencing was performed with immunoSEQ multiplex PCR; in TCRdb, only in-frame clones are kept and a portion is missing. The sample contains 400,000 to 450,000 clones, roughly 88% of which appear only once. Sequenced material: peripheral blood, taken in a trial of Ad26.COV2.S vaccine versus placebo. Receptors were obtained from a person aged 18-60 years who received the Ad26.COV2.S COVID-19 vaccine or a placebo.

The chain uses TRBV6-5 and TRBJ2-7; TRBD1 agrees at 8 bases. V lost 6 bases and J lost 7; bases outside the gene matches: 8. CDR1 and CDR2 (germline): MNHEY, SVGAGI. This CDR3 comprises 13 residues. CDR3 sequence: CASSAGGGYEQYF. For the CDR3, the DNA is TGTGCCAGCAGCGCAGGGGGCGGTTATGAGCAGTACTTC.

This chain uses TRBV7-9 with TRBJ1-3, with D hard to call. This CDR3 has 16 amino acids. V was clipped by 2 bases and J by 1 base, with 12 bases between them. Germline CDR1 reads SEHNR; CDR2 reads FQNEAQ (reference sequence). The CDR3 nucleotides read TGTGCCAGCAGCTTAAACAGTGCCATTTCTGGAAACACCATATATTTT. This sequence encodes CASSLNSAISGNTIYF.

The gene calls are TRBV7-2 and TRBJ1-1, with unresolved D. Germline CDR1 is SGHTA and CDR2 is FQGNSA. This CDR3 is built from 13 residues. V was trimmed by 5 bases and J by 6 bases, leaving 13 bases between them. The CDR3 DNA reads TGTGCCAGCAGCCCCCTCCCAGAACCTGAAGCTTTCTTT. It specifies CASSPLPEPEAFF.

The chain recombines TRBV9 with TRBJ2-4; the D gene is possibly TRBD2 (6 bases). Trimming left V 0 bases short and J 7 bases short, with 11 bases between. The CDR3 covers 14 residues. Germline lookup yields CDR1 SGDLS and CDR2 YYNGEE. The CDR3 nucleotides are TGTGCCAGCAGCGTAGACGGGAGTGTGAACATTCAGTACTTC. It is translated as CASSVDGSVNIQYF.

This rearrangement joins TRBV6-2 or TRBV6-3 to TRBJ1-4, with D unclear. Trimming left V 1 base short and J 4 bases short, with 16 bases between. The CDR3 is 17 residues long. Per the germline V gene, CDR1 is MNHEY and CDR2 is SVGEGT. The CDR3 coding sequence is TGTGCCAGCAGTTACTTAGGTTCGCGCAGCCTTAATGAAAAACTGTTTTTT. It is translated as CASSYLGSRSLNEKLFF.

This clone has more than one count but fewer than ten. The J gene is TRBJ1-5, the V gene TRBV10-3; perhaps TRBD1 as D (5 bases). V lost 0 bases to trimming and J lost 1 base, with 10 bases between them. The CDR3 has 16 amino acids. Germline CDR1 is ENHRY and CDR2 is SYGVKD. The CDR3 DNA reads TGTGCCATCAGTGAGTCGGGCCGGGGGAGCAATCAGCCCCAGCATTTT. Its protein product is CAISESGRGSNQPQHF.

This chain uses TRBV19 with TRBJ1-3; D remains unclear. This CDR3 has 15 amino acids. The V end was cut by 8 bases, the J end by 0 bases, with 14 bases between. Per the germline V gene, CDR1 is LNHDA and CDR2 is SQIVND (reference sequence). As DNA, the CDR3 is TGTGCCAGTGAACCCCGCTCCAACTCTGGAAACACCATATATTTT. Protein product: CASEPRSNSGNTIYF.

This chain links TRBV11-2 with TRBJ2-2, with D tentatively TRBD1 or TRBD2 (5 bases each). From germline, CDR1 is SGHAT and CDR2 FQNNGV. The CDR3 length is 17 residues. Trimming pared 7 bases from V and 4 bases from J, leaving 22 bases between. CDR3 nucleotides: TGTGCCAGCACTCCCCCTGGAGTTATGGGGACCACCGGGGAGCTGTTTTTT. This gives the protein CASTPPGVMGTTGELFF.

V gene TRBV7-8 combines with J gene TRBJ2-1; D possibly corresponds to TRBD1 (6 bases). With 0 bases removed from V and 7 bases from J, the gap between germline ends came to 13 bases. The length of the CDR3 is 15 residues. The germline gives CDR1 SGHVS, CDR2 FQNEAQ. CDR3 sequence: CASSLALNRVNEQFF. CDR3 coding DNA: TGTGCCAGCAGCTTAGCCTTGAACAGGGTTAATGAGCAGTTCTTC.

The chain combines TRBV7-9 with TRBJ2-7; 13 bases align to TRBD2. This CDR3 is built from 14 residues. The germline CDR1 and CDR2 sequences are SEHNR and FQNEAQ (reference sequence). The ends lost 5 bases at V and 4 bases at J; junction bases unmatched: 2. The CDR3 here is CASSRTSGSYEQYF. The CDR3 DNA sequence: TGTGCCAGCAGCCGGACTAGCGGGAGTTACGAGCAGTACTTC.

The chain has TRBV28 and TRBJ1-2; 10 bases line up with TRBD1. V lost 4 bases, J lost 8 bases, and 4 bases stayed unmatched. The CDR3 runs to 13 residues. The germline gives CDR1 MDHEN, CDR2 SYDVKM. CDR3 DNA sequence: TGTGCCAGCAGTTGGGGACAGGGGAACGGCTACACCTTC. It is translated as CASSWGQGNGYTF.

The V and J genes are TRBV24-1 and TRBJ2-1; D gene ambiguous. The CDR3 is 13 amino acids. Germline values: CDR1 KGHDR, CDR2 SFDVKD. V dropped 5 bases and J dropped 4 bases, with 8 bases sitting between them. The DNA for the CDR3 is TGTGCCACCAGTGCCGACATGTACAATGAGCAGTTCTTC. This translates into CATSADMYNEQFF.

This clone was picked up one time. The chain employs TRBV3-1 (or the pseudogene TRBV3-2) and TRBJ1-6; D might be TRBD1 (6 bases). The length of the CDR3 is 16 residues. Trimming left V 2 bases short and J 6 bases short, with 14 bases between. Germline V gene sequence: CDR1 LGHDT, CDR2 YNNKEL (reference sequence). The CDR3 DNA is TGTGCCAGCAGCCAATTATCAGGGGTTCTTAATTCACCCCTCCACTTT. Translation gives CASSQLSGVLNSPLHF.

This rearrangement joins TRBV28 to TRBJ1-6, with D possibly matching TRBD1 (6 bases). This CDR3 is built from 12 residues. CDR1 MDHEN and CDR2 SYDVKM come from the germline V gene. V was shortened by 6 bases and J by 8 bases, with 8 bases between the two germline ends. The CDR3 bases are TGTGCCAGCAGACAGGGTTATTCACCCCTCCACTTT. Residues: CASRQGYSPLHF.

J is TRBJ2-5 and V is TRBV29-1, with a weak D call TRBD1 (6 bases). V was cut by 6 bases and J by 2 bases, with 10 bases left in between. This CDR3 has 12 amino acids. CDR1 is SQVTM and CDR2 is ANQGSEA in the germline V gene. CDR3 loop: CSVAQGQETQYF. The CDR3 DNA sequence: TGCAGCGTCGCACAGGGTCAAGAGACCCAGTACTTC.

The genes are TRBV5-4 and TRBJ1-1; no clear D gene. The CDR3 loop spans 12 amino acids. Per the germline V gene, CDR1 is SGHNT and CDR2 is YYREEE (reference sequence). Trimming cost V 7 bases and J 0 bases, with 7 bases left between them. The CDR3 DNA sequence: TGTGCCAGCGGAAAAATGAACACTGAAGCTTTCTTT. Translating gives CASGKMNTEAFF.

The V call is TRBV19, the J call TRBJ2-6; 7 bases fit TRBD2. This CDR3 comprises 15 residues. V lost 5 bases to trimming and J lost 11 bases; unmatched junction nucleotides: 12. Per the germline V gene, CDR1 is LNHDA and CDR2 is SQIVND (reference sequence). The CDR3, as DNA: TGTGCCAGTAGTCTCGTGGGGGGGTATGAATACGTCCTGACTTTC. The encoded protein is CASSLVGGYEYVLTF.

This sequence joins TRBV4-1 and TRBJ2-3; 16 nucleotides align to TRBD2. Germline trimming cut 4 bases from V and 4 bases from J; bases unmatched to any gene: 8. The CDR3 is 18 residues long. Germline CDR1 MGHRA, CDR2 YSYEKL. CDR3 loop: CASSRSGLAGGGADTQYF. CDR3 nucleotides: TGCGCCAGCAGCCGCTCGGGACTAGCGGGAGGGGGCGCAGATACGCAGTATTTT.

V is TRBV6-5 and J is TRBJ1-5, with 8 positions matching TRBD1. After removal of 6 bases from V and 4 bases from J, the junction contained 8 bases not matched to a gene. CDR1 is MNHEY, CDR2 SVGAGI, per germline. The CDR3 spans 15 residues. CDR3 in amino acids: CASSSEQGENQPQHF. The CDR3 nucleotides are TGTGCCAGCAGCTCCGAACAGGGGGAGAATCAGCCCCAGCATTTT.